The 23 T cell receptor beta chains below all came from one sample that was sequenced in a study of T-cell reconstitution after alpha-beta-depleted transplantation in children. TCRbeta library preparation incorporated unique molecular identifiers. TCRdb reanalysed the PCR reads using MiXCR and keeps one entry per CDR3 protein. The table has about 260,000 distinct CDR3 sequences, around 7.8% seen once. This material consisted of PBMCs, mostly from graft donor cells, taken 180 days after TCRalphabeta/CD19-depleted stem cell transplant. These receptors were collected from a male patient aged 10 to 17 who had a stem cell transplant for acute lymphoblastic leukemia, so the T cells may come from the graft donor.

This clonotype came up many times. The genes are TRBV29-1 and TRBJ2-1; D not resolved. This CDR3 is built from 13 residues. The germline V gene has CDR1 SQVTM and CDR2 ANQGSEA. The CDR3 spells CTPGCGSYNEQFF. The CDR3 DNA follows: TGCACCCCCGGCTGTGGCTCCTACAATGAGCAGTTCTTC.

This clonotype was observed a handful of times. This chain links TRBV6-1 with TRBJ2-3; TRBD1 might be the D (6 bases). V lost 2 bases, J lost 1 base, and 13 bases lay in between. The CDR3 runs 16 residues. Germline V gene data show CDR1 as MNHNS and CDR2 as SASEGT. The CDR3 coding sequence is TGTGCCAGCAGTGAACCCCCAGGGGTGGGCACAGATACGCAGTATTTT. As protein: CASSEPPGVGTDTQYF.

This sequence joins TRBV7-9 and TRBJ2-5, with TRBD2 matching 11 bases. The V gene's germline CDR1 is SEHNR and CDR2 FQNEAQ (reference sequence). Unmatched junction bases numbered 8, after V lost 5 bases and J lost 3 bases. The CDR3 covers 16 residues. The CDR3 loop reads CASSPPRLAGKETQYF. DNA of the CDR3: TGTGCCAGCAGCCCCCCGCGACTAGCGGGAAAAGAGACCCAGTACTTC.

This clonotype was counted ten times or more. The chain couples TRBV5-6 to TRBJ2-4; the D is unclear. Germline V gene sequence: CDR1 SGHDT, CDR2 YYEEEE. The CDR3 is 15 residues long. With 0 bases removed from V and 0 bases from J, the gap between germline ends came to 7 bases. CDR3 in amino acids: CASSLGQVAKNIQYF. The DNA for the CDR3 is TGTGCCAGCAGCTTGGGGCAGGTAGCCAAAAACATTCAGTACTTC.

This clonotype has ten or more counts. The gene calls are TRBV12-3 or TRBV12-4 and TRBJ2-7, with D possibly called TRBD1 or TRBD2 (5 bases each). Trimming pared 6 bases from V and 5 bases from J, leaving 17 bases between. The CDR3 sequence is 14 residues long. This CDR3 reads CASSPGPMNDEQYF. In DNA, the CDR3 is TGTGCCAGCAGCCCGGGACCCATGAACGACGAGCAGTACTTC.

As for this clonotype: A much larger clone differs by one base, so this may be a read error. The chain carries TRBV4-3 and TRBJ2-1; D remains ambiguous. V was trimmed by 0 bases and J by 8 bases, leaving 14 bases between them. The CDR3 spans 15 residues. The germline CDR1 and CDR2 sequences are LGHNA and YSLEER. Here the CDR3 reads CASSQDGIALDEQFF. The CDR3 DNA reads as TGCGCCAGCAGCCAAGATGGCATCGCATTAGATGAGCAGTTCTTC.

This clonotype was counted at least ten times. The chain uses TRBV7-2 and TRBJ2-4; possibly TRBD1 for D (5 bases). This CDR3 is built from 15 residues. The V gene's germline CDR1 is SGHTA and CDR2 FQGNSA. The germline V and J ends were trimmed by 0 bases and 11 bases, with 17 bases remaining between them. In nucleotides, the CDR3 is TGTGCCAGCAGCTTAGCGCCGGCAGGGCTCATCCTTCAGTACTTC. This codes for CASSLAPAGLILQYF.

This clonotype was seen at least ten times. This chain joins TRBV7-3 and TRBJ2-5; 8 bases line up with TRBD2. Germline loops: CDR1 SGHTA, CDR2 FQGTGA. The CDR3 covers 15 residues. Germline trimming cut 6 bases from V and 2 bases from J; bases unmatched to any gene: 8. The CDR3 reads CASSPGGALQETQYF. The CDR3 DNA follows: TGTGCCAGCAGTCCCGGGGGGGCACTTCAAGAGACCCAGTACTTC.

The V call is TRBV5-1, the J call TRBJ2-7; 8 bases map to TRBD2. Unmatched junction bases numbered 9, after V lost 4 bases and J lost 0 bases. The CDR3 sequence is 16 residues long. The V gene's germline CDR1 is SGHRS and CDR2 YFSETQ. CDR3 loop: CASSRTSGRSSYEQYF. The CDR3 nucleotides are TGCGCCAGCAGCCGTACTAGCGGAAGGAGCTCCTACGAGCAGTACTTC.

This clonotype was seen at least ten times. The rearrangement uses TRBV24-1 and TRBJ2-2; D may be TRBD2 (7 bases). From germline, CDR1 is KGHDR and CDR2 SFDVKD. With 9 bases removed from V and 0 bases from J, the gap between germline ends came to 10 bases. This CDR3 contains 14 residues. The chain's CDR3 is CATPGGTNTGELFF. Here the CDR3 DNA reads TGTGCCACCCCGGGGGGCACGAACACCGGGGAGCTGTTTTTT.

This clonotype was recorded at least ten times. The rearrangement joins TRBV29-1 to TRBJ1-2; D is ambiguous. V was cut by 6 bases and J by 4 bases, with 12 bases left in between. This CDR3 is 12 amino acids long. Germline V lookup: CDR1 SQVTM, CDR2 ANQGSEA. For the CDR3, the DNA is TGCAGCGTCTCCGGACTGGGCTATGGCTACACCTTC. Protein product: CSVSGLGYGYTF.

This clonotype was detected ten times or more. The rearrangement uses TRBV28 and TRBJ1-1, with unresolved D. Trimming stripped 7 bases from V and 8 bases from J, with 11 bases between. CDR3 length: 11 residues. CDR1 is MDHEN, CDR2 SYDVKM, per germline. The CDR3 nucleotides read TGTGCCAGCAAAACTAAACAGGAAGCTTTCTTT. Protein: CASKTKQEAFF. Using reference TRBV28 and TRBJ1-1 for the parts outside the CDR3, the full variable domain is DVKVTQSSRYLVKRTGEKVFLECVQDMDHENMFWYRQDPGLGLRLIYFSYDVKMKEKGDIPEGYSVSREKKERFSLILESASTNQTSMYLCASKTKQEAFFGQGTRLTVV.

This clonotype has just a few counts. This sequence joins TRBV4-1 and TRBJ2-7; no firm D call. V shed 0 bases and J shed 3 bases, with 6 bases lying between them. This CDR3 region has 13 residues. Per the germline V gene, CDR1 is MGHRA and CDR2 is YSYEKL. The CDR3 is CASSQDIRYEQYF. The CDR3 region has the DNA TGCGCCAGCAGCCAAGATATCCGCTACGAGCAGTACTTC.

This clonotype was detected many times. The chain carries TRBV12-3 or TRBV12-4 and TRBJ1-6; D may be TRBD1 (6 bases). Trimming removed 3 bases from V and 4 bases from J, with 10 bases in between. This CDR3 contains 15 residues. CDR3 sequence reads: CASSFRTAYNSPLHF. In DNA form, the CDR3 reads TGTGCCAGCAGTTTTAGGACAGCGTATAATTCACCCCTCCACTTT.

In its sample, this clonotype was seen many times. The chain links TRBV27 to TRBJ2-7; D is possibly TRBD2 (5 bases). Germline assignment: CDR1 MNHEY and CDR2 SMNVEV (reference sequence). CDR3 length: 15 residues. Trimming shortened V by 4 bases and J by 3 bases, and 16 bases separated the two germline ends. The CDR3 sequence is CASSSRDKGSYEQYF. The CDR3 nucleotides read TGTGCCAGCAGTTCTAGGGATAAAGGGAGCTACGAGCAGTACTTC.

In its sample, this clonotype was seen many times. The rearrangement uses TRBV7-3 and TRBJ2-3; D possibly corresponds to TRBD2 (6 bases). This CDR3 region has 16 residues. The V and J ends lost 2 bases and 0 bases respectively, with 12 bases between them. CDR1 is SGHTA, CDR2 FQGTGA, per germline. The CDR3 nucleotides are TGTGCCAGCAGCTTAGGACTACTCCCTAGCACAGATACGCAGTATTTT. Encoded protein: CASSLGLLPSTDTQYF. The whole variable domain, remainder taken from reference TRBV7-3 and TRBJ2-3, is GAGVSQTPSNKVTEKGKYVELRCDPISGHTALYWYRQSLGQGPEFLIYFQGTGAADDSGLPNDRFFAVRPEGSVSTLKIQRTERGDSAVYLCASSLGLLPSTDTQYFGPGTRLTVL.

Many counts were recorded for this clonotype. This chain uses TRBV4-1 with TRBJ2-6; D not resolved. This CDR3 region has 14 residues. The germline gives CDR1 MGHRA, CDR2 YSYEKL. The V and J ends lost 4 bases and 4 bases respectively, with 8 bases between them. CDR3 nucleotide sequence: TGCGCCAGCAGCCTTTACAGCGGGGCCAACGTCCTGACTTTC. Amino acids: CASSLYSGANVLTF.

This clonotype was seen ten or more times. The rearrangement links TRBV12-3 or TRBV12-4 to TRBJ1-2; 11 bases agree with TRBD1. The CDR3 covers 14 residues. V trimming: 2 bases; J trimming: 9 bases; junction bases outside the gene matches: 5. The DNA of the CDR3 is TGTGCCAGCAGTTTAATTGGACAGGGGGCAAGCTACACCTTC. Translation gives CASSLIGQGASYTF.

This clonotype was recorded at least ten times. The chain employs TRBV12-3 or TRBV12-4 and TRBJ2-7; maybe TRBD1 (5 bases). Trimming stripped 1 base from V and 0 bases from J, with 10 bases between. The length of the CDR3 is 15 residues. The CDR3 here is CASSLVGVGSYEQYF. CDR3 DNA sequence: TGTGCCAGCAGTTTAGTAGGGGTGGGCTCCTACGAGCAGTACTTC.

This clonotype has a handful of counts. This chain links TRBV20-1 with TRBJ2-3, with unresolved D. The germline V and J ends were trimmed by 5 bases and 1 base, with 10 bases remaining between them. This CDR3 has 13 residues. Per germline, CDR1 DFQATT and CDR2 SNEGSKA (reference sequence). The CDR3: CSAFFRGTDTQYF. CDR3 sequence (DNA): TGCAGTGCTTTCTTTCGCGGCACAGATACGCAGTATTTT.

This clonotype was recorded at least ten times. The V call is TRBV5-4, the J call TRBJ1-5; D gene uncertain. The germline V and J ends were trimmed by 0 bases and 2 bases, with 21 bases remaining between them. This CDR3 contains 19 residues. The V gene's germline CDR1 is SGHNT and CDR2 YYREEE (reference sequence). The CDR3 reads CASSLGVGSWAVGNQPQHF. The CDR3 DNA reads TGTGCCAGCAGCTTGGGAGTTGGGAGCTGGGCTGTAGGCAATCAGCCCCAGCATTTT.

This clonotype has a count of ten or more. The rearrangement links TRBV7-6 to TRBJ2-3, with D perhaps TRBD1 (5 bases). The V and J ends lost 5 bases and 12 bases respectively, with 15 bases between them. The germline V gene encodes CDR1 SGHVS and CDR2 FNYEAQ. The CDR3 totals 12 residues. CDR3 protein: CASSVDSVNQYF. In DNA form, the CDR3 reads TGTGCCAGCAGCGTAGACAGTGTCAACCAGTATTTT.

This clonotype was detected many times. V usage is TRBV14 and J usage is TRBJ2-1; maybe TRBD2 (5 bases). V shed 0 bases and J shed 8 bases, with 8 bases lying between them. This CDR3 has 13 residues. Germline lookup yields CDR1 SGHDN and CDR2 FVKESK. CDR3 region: CASSQDFGDEQFF. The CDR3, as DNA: TGTGCCAGCAGCCAAGACTTCGGGGATGAGCAGTTCTTC.